The 27 T cell receptor beta chains reported below all come from one sample, sequenced in a study of blood T cell repertoires in COVID-19. The assay was immunoSEQ multiplex PCR, and TCRdb's table has in-frame clones only and misses some. The sample includes about 75,000 clones, less than 85% of them seen just once. Material for sequencing was peripheral blood. The receptors derive from a woman older than 75 with active or convalescent COVID-19.

The chain employs TRBV18 and TRBJ2-5; possibly TRBD1 for D (6 bases). The germline CDR1 and CDR2 sequences are KGHSH and LQKENI. The V gene lost 0 bases and the J gene lost 4 bases, with 12 bases spanning the gap. The CDR3 has 15 residues. CDR3 loop: CASSPPSGARETQYF. The CDR3 DNA follows: TGTGCCAGCTCACCACCGTCAGGGGCTCGAGAGACCCAGTACTTC.

This clone was recorded a few times. The rearrangement uses TRBV24-1 and TRBJ2-1, with D possibly TRBD2 on 5 matching bases. V lost 6 bases, J lost 7 bases, and 9 bases lay in between. The CDR3 has 12 amino acids. The germline V gene has CDR1 KGHDR and CDR2 SFDVKD. The CDR3 region has the DNA TGTGCCACCAGTCGGGGTGCGAATGAGCAGTTCTTC. Protein product: CATSRGANEQFF.

The V call is TRBV18, the J call TRBJ2-7; 9 bases line up with TRBD1. The CDR3 sequence is 15 residues long. Looked up from germline, CDR1 is KGHSH and CDR2 is LQKENI. The J segment lost 3 bases and the V segment lost 6 bases, leaving 9 bases of the junction unmatched. CDR3 in amino acids: CASSPKGQGLYEQYF. The CDR3 DNA reads TGTGCCAGCTCGCCCAAGGGACAGGGACTCTACGAGCAGTACTTC.

The chain links TRBV27 to TRBJ2-1; 12 bases align to TRBD2. With 0 bases clipped from V and 9 bases from J, the junction kept 9 bases outside the gene matches. The CDR3 has 17 residues. From germline, CDR1 is MNHEY and CDR2 SMNVEV (reference sequence). In DNA form, the CDR3 reads TGTGCCAGCAGTTTATCCCCTCCTAGCGGGGGGGCCCCTGAGCAGTTCTTC. This codes for CASSLSPPSGGAPEQFF.

In this sample, this clone turned up once. The chain carries TRBV6-4 and TRBJ1-2; 8 bases fit TRBD1. The CDR3 totals 15 residues. V shed 4 bases, J shed 4 bases, and the junction held 8 bases outside the gene matches. Germline CDR1 MRHNA, CDR2 SNTAGT. CDR3 sequence: CASSASGGGSYGYTF. As DNA, the CDR3 is TGTGCCAGCAGTGCCTCAGGGGGCGGCAGCTATGGCTACACCTTC.

The chain combines TRBV7-8 with TRBJ2-3, with 9 bases lining up with TRBD2. Germline CDR1 and CDR2: SGHVS and FQNEAQ. The length of the CDR3 is 18 residues. The ends lost 0 bases at V and 6 bases at J; junction bases unmatched: 13. Here the CDR3 reads CASSLARASGAGGDTQYF. The CDR3 DNA is TGTGCCAGCAGCTTAGCGCGGGCCAGCGGGGCGGGGGGGGATACGCAGTATTTT.

This clone was seen once. The chain joins TRBV7-8 to TRBJ2-7; 7 positions match TRBD1. Looked up from germline, CDR1 is SGHVS and CDR2 is FQNEAQ. CDR3 length equals 15 residues. The ends lost 5 bases at V and 3 bases at J; junction bases unmatched: 10. Here the CDR3 reads CASSQGGKKYYEQYF. The CDR3 bases are TGTGCCAGCAGCCAAGGGGGCAAAAAATACTACGAGCAGTACTTC.

The chain uses TRBV7-9 and TRBJ1-1; 8 bases map to TRBD1. This CDR3 has 14 residues. Germline V gene sequence: CDR1 SEHNR, CDR2 FQNEAQ (reference sequence). V lost 4 bases and J lost 5; bases outside the gene matches: 6. CDR3 loop: CASSSNRGLTEAFF. The CDR3 nucleotides read TGTGCCAGCAGCTCGAACAGGGGGTTGACTGAAGCTTTCTTT.

The chain joins TRBV11-3 to TRBJ2-5, with D possibly TRBD1 on 6 matching bases. V shed 6 bases and J shed 0 bases, with 8 bases lying between them. This CDR3 has 13 residues. Germline assignment: CDR1 SGHNT and CDR2 YENEEA. The CDR3 DNA reads as TGTGCCAGCAGAGGGGGTAACCAAGAGACCCAGTACTTC. It codes for CASRGGNQETQYF.

This chain joins TRBV20-1 and TRBJ1-2, with TRBD1 matching over 10 bases. Germline loops: CDR1 DFQATT, CDR2 SNEGSKA (reference sequence). V trimming: 3 bases; J trimming: 8 bases; junction bases outside the gene matches: 6. The CDR3 is made up of 13 amino acids. The CDR3 DNA is TGCAGTGCTAGTAAGGGACAGGGGATCGGCTACACCTTC. This sequence encodes CSASKGQGIGYTF.

V usage is TRBV9 and J usage is TRBJ2-3; 7 bases are a match to TRBD1. The CDR3 is 16 amino acids. The J segment lost 0 bases and the V segment lost 4 bases, leaving 8 bases of the junction unmatched. Germline V lookup: CDR1 SGDLS, CDR2 YYNGEE. CDR3 bases: TGTGCCAGCAGCCCCAGACAGGGCTATAGCACAGATACGCAGTATTTT. It is translated as CASSPRQGYSTDTQYF.

The chain recombines TRBV4-2 with TRBJ2-7; TRBD2 matches 8 bases. Germline V lookup: CDR1 LGHNA, CDR2 YNFKEQ. There are 12 residues in the CDR3. J gave up 7 bases and V 2 bases, and 1 base lay outside the gene matches. CDR3 region: CASSQSGGEQYF. CDR3 DNA sequence: TGTGCCAGCAGCCAATCGGGGGGGGAGCAGTACTTC.

The CDR3 region is CASSPPPQGHPTSGSLYEQYF. For the CDR3, the DNA is TGTGCCAGCTCACCGCCACCCCAGGGGCACCCGACTAGCGGGAGTCTCTACGAGCAGTACTTC. This sequence joins TRBV18 and TRBJ2-7; TRBD2 matches at 12 bases. In germline, CDR1 is KGHSH, CDR2 LQKENI. This CDR3 contains 21 residues. The junction had 21 bases not matched to a gene; V was cut back by 3 bases and J by 3 bases.

The chain carries TRBV4-3 and TRBJ2-1, with D possibly TRBD2 on 5 matching bases. The germline V gene has CDR1 LGHNA and CDR2 YSLEER. The CDR3 sequence is 17 residues long. V gave up 1 base and J gave up 8 bases, with 21 bases separating them. The chain's CDR3 is CASSQGIGGSLDDEQFF. DNA of the CDR3: TGCGCCAGCAGCCAAGGGATTGGCGGGTCCCTCGACGATGAGCAGTTCTTC.

The rearrangement links TRBV19 to TRBJ1-1; D not resolved. V gave up 4 bases and J gave up 5 bases, with 14 bases separating them. The CDR3 loop spans 14 amino acids. Per germline, CDR1 LNHDA and CDR2 SQIVND (reference sequence). CDR3: CASSSSGSWTEAFF. Written as DNA, the CDR3 is TGTGCCAGTAGTAGCTCCGGGAGTTGGACTGAAGCTTTCTTT.

J is TRBJ2-7 and V is TRBV27, with D perhaps matching TRBD1 (6 bases). V lost 3 bases, J lost 6 bases, and 12 bases lay in between. Germline loops: CDR1 MNHEY, CDR2 SMNVEV (reference sequence). The CDR3 has 13 amino acids. CDR3 sequence reads: CASSFNEGGEQYF. The CDR3 DNA follows: TGTGCCAGCAGTTTCAACGAAGGGGGCGAGCAGTACTTC.

This chain uses TRBV19 with TRBJ2-3, with 8 bases fitting TRBD2. J gave up 5 bases and V 5 bases, and 6 bases lay outside the gene matches. This CDR3 region has 14 residues. CDR1 and CDR2 from the germline V gene are LNHDA and SQIVND (reference sequence). CDR3 sequence: CASSSGGPGDTQYF. CDR3 in DNA: TGTGCCAGTAGTTCGGGAGGGCCCGGAGATACGCAGTATTTT.

V gene TRBV6-5 combines with J gene TRBJ1-6; weak D call: TRBD1 (5 bases). V was pared by 3 bases and J by 8 bases, with 11 bases between. Germline V CDR1 and CDR2: MNHEY, SVGAGI. This CDR3 is 14 amino acids long. The CDR3 region is CASSYRQGYSPLHF. The DNA for the CDR3 is TGTGCCAGCAGTTATCGGCAGGGTTATTCACCCCTCCACTTT.

The J gene is TRBJ2-3, the V gene TRBV7-2; 7 bases are a match to TRBD2. The CDR3 is 15 residues long. Germline V lookup: CDR1 SGHTA, CDR2 FQGNSA. The junction had 7 bases not matched to a gene; V was cut back by 5 bases and J by 2 bases. CDR3 region: CASSSQRGTTDTQYF. CDR3 bases: TGTGCCAGCAGCAGCCAGCGGGGTACCACAGATACGCAGTATTTT.

The rearrangement links TRBV7-9 to TRBJ2-7, with 10 positions matching TRBD2. V dropped 1 base and J dropped 8; count of bases not matched to a gene: 14. CDR1 is SEHNR, CDR2 FQNEAQ, per germline (reference sequence). The CDR3 consists of 17 residues. CDR3 amino acids: CASSLGSGTSDPLKQYF. CDR3 sequence (DNA): TGTGCCAGCAGCTTAGGTTCCGGGACTAGCGATCCTCTCAAGCAGTACTTC.

V is TRBV3-1 (or the pseudogene TRBV3-2) and J is TRBJ1-6; unclear D gene. The CDR3 is made up of 13 amino acids. V lost 3 bases and J lost 7, with 7 bases in between. Per germline, CDR1 LGHDT and CDR2 YNNKEL (reference sequence). Here the CDR3 reads CASSHEVNSPLHF. CDR3 DNA: TGTGCCAGCAGCCACGAGGTGAATTCACCCCTCCACTTT.

This clone occurred a few times. This rearrangement joins TRBV30 to TRBJ2-1; 8 bases fit TRBD2. Germline CDR1 and CDR2: GTSNPN and SVGIG (reference sequence). V dropped 3 bases and J dropped 0; count of bases not matched to a gene: 4. The CDR3 length is 15 residues. CDR3 loop: CAWRGGTSSYNEQFF. CDR3 bases: TGTGCCTGGAGGGGAGGGACTAGCTCCTACAATGAGCAGTTCTTC.

This clone was seen only once. The chain uses TRBV28 and TRBJ2-7; tentatively, D is TRBD2 (6 bases). V lost 3 bases and J lost 0, with 12 bases in between. Germline assignment: CDR1 MDHEN and CDR2 SYDVKM. This CDR3 is built from 15 residues. The CDR3 spells CASSFRAGFSYEQYF. The CDR3 DNA reads as TGTGCCAGCAGTTTTAGGGCGGGATTCTCCTACGAGCAGTACTTC.

V gene TRBV4-2 combines with J gene TRBJ2-3; TRBD1 is a possible D gene (5 bases). Trimming cost V 0 bases and J 6 bases, with 13 bases left between them. CDR3 length equals 15 residues. Germline V gene data show CDR1 as LGHNA and CDR2 as YNFKEQ. The CDR3 DNA follows: TGTGCCAGCAGCCAAGATTCCGGGTGGGGCGATACGCAGTATTTT. It encodes CASSQDSGWGDTQYF.

The chain joins TRBV6-5 to TRBJ2-7, with D possibly matching TRBD2 (6 bases). Trimming removed 2 bases at V and 6 bases at J, with 14 bases between. The germline V gene encodes CDR1 MNHEY and CDR2 SVGAGI. The CDR3 spans 14 residues. The CDR3 DNA reads as TGTGCCAGCAGTTACGAAGGAGGGGCCGGCGAGCAGTACTTC. It specifies CASSYEGGAGEQYF.

V and J are TRBV20-1 and TRBJ2-5; a weak D match, TRBD2 (5 bases). V gave up 3 bases and J gave up 3 bases, with 23 bases separating them. Germline-derived CDR1 and CDR2 are DFQATT and SNEGSKA (reference sequence). The CDR3 spans 17 residues. CDR3 sequence (DNA): TGCAGTGCTAGTATCGTCACTTTTTTGGGAGTTGAAGAGACCCAGTACTTC. This translates into CSASIVTFLGVEETQYF.

The V gene is TRBV6-5, the J gene TRBJ2-1; 10 nucleotides align to TRBD2. Per germline, CDR1 MNHEY and CDR2 SVGAGI. The CDR3 has 12 amino acids. CDR3 DNA: TGTGCTAGGACTAGCGGTTACAATGAGCAGTTCTTC. This gives the protein CARTSGYNEQFF.